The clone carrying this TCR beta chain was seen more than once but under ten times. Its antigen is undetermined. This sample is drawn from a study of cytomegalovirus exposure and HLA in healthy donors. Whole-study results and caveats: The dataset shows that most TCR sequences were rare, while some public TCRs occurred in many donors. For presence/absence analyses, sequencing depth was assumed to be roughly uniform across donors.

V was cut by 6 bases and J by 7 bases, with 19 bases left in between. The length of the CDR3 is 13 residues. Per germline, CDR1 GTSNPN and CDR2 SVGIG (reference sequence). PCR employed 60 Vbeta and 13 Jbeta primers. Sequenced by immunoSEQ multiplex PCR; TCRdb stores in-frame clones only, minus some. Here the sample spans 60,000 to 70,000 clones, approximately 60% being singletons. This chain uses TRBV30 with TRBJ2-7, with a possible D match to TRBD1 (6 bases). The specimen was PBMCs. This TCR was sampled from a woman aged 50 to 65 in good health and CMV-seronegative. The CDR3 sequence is CACLPGHTLEQYF. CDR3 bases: TGTGCCTGTCTTCCGGGACATACACTAGAGCAGTACTTC.